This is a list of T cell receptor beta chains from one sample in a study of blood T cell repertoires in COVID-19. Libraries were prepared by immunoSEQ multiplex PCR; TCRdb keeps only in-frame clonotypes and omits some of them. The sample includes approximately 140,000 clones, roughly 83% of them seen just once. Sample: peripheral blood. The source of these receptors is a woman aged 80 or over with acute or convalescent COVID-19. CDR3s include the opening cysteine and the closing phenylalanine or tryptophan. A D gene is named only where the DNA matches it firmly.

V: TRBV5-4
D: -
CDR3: CASFKGGARSEAFF

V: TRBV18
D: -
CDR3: CASSPLPITANTEAFF

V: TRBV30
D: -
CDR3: CAWDRPNTEAFF

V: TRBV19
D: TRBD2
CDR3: CASSPGLADTDTQYF

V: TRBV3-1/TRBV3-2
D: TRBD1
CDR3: CASSQAGGYEQYF

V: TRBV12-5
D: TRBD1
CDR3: CASGGTGRAMYF

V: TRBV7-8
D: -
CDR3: CASSLLGWGGNQPQHF

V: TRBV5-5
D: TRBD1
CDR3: CASSQTGGGNSPLHF

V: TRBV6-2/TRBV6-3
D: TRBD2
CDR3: CASSLARTSGYNEQFF

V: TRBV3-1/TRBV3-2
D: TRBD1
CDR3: CASSRWGTGGTGELFF

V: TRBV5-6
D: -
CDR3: CASSLWGREDGYTF

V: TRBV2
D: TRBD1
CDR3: CASRRQGSNTGELFF

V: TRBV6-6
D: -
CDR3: CASSYSDSLNYGYTF

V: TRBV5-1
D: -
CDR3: CASSLLPLSYEQYF

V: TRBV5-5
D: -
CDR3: CASSSTLDRSNEKLFF

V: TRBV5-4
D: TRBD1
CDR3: CASSRQGGGEQYF

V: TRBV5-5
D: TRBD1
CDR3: CASSFRQGVSYEQYF

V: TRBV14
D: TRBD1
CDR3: CASSHGQGIFNYGYTF

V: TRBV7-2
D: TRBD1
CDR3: CASSFTGGEPYGYTF

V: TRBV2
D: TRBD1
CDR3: CASGDSQGYTF

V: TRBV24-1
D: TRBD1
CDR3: CATSDLGDSVEKLFF

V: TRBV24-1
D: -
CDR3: CATSDLYRRGGVVNTEAFF

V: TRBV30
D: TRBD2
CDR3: CAWRGLAGYTGELFF

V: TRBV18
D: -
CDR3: CASSPGGRRYTF

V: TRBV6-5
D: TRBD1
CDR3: CASRDPDRGDTEAFF

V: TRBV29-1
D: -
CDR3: CSVRAVTYNEQFF

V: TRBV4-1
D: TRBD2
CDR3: CASSQVAGGHTGELFF

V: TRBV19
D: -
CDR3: CASSMRWSRKTLGYTF

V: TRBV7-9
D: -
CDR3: CASSLLGRATNSPLHF

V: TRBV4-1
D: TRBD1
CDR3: CASSQRQGLDTGELFF

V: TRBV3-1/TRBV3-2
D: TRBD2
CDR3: CASSPPAGTTDTQYF

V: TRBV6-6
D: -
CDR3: CASGRSETQYF

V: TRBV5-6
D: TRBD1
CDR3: CASSFWTGGNTGELFF

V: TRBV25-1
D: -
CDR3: CASSGFYGYTF

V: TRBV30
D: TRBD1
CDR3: CAWDRGRTEAFF

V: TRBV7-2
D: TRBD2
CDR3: CASSPSGGADTQYF

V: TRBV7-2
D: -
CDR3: CASSPLIVFTGELFF

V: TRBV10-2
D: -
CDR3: CASSKSSYEQYF

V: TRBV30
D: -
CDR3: CAWTVGTLASTDTQYF

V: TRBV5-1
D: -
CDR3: CASSITQGPPYEQYF

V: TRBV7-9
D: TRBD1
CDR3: CASSFRTGYTGELFF

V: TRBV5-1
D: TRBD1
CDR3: CASSLSQGASYEQYF

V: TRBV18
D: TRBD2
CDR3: CASLMGLAGSHEQFF